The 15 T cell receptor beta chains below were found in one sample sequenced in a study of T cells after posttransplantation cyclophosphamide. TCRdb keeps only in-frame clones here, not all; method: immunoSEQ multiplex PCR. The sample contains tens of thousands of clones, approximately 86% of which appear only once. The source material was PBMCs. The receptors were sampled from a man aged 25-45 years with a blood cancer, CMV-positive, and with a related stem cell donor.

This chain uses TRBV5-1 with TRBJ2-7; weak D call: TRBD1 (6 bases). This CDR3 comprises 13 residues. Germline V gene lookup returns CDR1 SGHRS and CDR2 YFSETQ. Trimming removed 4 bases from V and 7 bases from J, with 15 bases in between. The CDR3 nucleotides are TGCGCCAGCAGCCTCCTTGGGCAGGGGGAGCAGTACTTC. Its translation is CASSLLGQGEQYF.

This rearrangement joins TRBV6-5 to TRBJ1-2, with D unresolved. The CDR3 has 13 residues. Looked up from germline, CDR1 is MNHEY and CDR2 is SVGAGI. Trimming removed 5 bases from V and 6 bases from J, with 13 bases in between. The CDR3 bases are TGTGCCAGCAGTCCGGAGAGACGACATGGCTACACCTTC. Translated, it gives CASSPERRHGYTF.

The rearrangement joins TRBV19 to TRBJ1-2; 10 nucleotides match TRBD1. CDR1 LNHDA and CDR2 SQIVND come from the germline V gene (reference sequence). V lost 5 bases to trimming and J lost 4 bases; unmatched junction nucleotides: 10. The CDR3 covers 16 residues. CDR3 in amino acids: CASSPPGQGLFYGYTF. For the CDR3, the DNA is TGTGCCAGTAGTCCCCCGGGACAGGGGCTTTTCTATGGCTACACCTTC.

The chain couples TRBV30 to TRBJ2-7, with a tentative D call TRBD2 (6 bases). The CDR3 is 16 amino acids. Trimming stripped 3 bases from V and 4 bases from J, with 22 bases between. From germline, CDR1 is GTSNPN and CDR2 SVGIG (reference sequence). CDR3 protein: CAWSALTRRAGYEQYF. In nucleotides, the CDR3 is TGTGCCTGGAGCGCTCTTACCCGGAGGGCTGGATACGAGCAGTACTTC. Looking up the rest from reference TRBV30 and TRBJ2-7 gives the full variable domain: SQTIHQWPATLVQPVGSPLSLECTVEGTSNPNLYWYRQAAGRGLQLLFYSVGIGQISSEVPQNLSASRPQDRQFILSSKKLLLSDSGFYLCAWSALTRRAGYEQYFGPGTRLTVT.

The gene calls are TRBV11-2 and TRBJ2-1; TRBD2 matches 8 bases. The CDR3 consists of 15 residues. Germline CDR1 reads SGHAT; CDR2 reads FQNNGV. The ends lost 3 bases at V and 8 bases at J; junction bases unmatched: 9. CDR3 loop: CASSFGTSGLDEQFF. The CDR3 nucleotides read TGTGCCAGCAGCTTTGGAACTAGCGGTCTTGATGAGCAGTTCTTC.

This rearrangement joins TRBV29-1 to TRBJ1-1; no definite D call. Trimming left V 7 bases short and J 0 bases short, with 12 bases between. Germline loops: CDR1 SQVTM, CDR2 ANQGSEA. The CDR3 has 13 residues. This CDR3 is CSARANLNTEAFF. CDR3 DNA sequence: TGCAGCGCGCGGGCCAATTTGAACACTGAAGCTTTCTTT.

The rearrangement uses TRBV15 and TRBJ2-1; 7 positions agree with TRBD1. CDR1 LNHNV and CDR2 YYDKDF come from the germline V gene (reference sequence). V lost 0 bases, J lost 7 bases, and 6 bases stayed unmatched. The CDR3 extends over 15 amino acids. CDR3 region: CATSRDVEGANEQFF. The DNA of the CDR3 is TGTGCCACCAGCAGAGATGTCGAGGGGGCGAATGAGCAGTTCTTC.

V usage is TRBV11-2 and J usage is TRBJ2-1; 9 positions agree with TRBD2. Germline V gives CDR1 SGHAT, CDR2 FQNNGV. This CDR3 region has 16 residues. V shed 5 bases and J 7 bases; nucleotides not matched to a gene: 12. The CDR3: CASSPLIAGVGNEQFF. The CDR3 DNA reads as TGTGCCAGCAGCCCTCTTATAGCGGGAGTAGGGAATGAGCAGTTCTTC. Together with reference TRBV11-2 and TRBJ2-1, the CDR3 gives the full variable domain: EAGVAQSPRYKIIEKRQSVAFWCNPISGHATLYWYQQILGQGPKLLIQFQNNGVVDDSQLPKDRFSAERLKGVDSTLKIQPAKLEDSAVYLCASSPLIAGVGNEQFFGPGTRLTVL.

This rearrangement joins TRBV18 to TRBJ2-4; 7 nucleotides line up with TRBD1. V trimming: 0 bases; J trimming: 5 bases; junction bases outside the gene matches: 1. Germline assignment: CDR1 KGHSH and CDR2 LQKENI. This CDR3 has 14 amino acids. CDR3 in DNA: TGTGCCAGCTCACCACCGGGACAGCAAAACATTCAGTACTTC. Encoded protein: CASSPPGQQNIQYF.

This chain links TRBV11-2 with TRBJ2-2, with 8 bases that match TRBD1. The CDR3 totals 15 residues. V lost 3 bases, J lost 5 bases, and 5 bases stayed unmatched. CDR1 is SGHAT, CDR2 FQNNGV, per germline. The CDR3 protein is CASSFGTGITGELFF. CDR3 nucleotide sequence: TGTGCCAGCAGCTTCGGGACAGGAATTACCGGGGAGCTGTTTTTT.

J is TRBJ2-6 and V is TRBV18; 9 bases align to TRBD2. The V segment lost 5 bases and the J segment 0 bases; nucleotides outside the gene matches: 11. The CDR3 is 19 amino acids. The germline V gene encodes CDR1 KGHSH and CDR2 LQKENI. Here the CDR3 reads CASSVRGAGGVSGANVLTF. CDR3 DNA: TGTGCCAGCTCAGTCCGAGGAGCGGGAGGTGTCTCTGGGGCCAACGTCCTGACTTTC.

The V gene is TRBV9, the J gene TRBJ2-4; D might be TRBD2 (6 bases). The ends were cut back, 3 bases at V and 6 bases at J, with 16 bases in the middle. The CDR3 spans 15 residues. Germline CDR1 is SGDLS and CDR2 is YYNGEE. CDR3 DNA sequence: TGTGCCAGCAGCGCTCCCGGGACTGGGTTAAACATTCAGTACTTC. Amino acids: CASSAPGTGLNIQYF.

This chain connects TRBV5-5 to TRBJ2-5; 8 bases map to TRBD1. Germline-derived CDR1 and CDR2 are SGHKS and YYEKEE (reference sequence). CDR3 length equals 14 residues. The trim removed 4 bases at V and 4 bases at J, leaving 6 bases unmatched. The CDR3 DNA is TGTGCCAGCAGCCCCGGACAGGGCGCAGAGACCCAGTACTTC. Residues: CASSPGQGAETQYF.

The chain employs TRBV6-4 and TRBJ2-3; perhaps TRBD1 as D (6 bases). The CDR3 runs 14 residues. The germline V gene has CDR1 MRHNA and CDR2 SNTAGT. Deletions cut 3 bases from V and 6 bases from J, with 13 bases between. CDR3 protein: CASSESGEFDTQYF. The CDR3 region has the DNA TGTGCCAGCAGTGAATCAGGGGAATTCGATACGCAGTATTTT.

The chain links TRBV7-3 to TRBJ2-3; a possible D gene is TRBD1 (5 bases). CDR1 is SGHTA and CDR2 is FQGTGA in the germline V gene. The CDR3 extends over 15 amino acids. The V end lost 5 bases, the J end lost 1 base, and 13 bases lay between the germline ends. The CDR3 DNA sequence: TGTGCCAGCAGCCGGACAAGGCTCGGCACAGATACGCAGTATTTT. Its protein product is CASSRTRLGTDTQYF.